The text below deals with one T cell receptor beta chain. Its specificity is not known. This record belongs to a study of cytomegalovirus exposure and HLA in healthy donors. Study conclusions and caveats: TCR beta sequences reportedly predicted the HLA-A and HLA-B alleles of most subjects accurately. Researchers reported in a later analysis that common viral pathogens appeared linked to several top clusters. An analysis was carried out later, and it reportedly showed fewer N-insertions in an Asian-associated ancestry cluster than the approximately 670-donor mean.

Per germline, CDR1 MNHNS and CDR2 SASEGT. The V end was cut by 6 bases, the J end by 1 base, with 13 bases between. The CDR3 loop spans 14 amino acids. The study ran its PCR with 60 Vbeta and 13 Jbeta primers. Per the original methods: Among the unique TCR beta chains that a later analysis counted, 75 million to 85 million in all, about 11 million were shared. Profiled with immunoSEQ multiplex PCR; TCRdb holds only in-frame clones, not every one. V, J and clone size derive from that table, while D and trimming were established from the DNA sequence. There are around 180,000 clones in the sample; 60% to 80% occur only once, and 2% to 2.5% lies in the top ten.

The J gene is TRBJ2-7, the V gene TRBV6-1, with a tentative D call TRBD1 (6 bases). Sequenced material: PBMCs. The sequence derives from a man between 60 and 75 years old in good health and CMV-seronegative. CDR3 in DNA: TGTGCCAGCAGCCCTACAGGGTTGTCCTACGAGCAGTACTTC. It codes for CASSPTGLSYEQYF.